Each of the 29 T cell receptor beta chains below was sequenced from the same sample in a study of cytomegalovirus exposure and HLA in healthy donors. Repertoires were generated with immunoSEQ multiplex PCR, while TCRdb's copy carries only in-frame clones and drops some. The sample consists of 150,000 to 200,000 clones, around four fifths of them appearing once. Sequencing was carried out using PBMCs. These TCRs come from a man in his late teens or twenties in good health and CMV-seropositive.

The chain is built from TRBV2 and TRBJ1-1, with D perhaps matching TRBD1 (5 bases). This CDR3 contains 14 residues. Germline assignment: CDR1 SNHLY and CDR2 FYNNEI. V was clipped by 8 bases and J by 5 bases, with 18 bases between them. The CDR3 reads CASAGQGQLTEAFF. The CDR3 bases are TGTGCCAGCGCAGGGCAGGGTCAGTTGACTGAAGCTTTCTTT.

J is TRBJ2-3 and V is TRBV4-3; a possible D gene is TRBD2 (5 bases). V shed 4 bases and J shed 1 base, with 15 bases lying between them. Germline V gene lookup returns CDR1 LGHNA and CDR2 YSLEER. This CDR3 has 16 amino acids. The CDR3 nucleotides read TGCGCCAGCAGCCGTCGAATAGCGCCACGCACAGATACGCAGTATTTT. Translated: CASSRRIAPRTDTQYF.

This sequence joins TRBV11-2 and TRBJ2-2; tentative D call: TRBD2 (6 bases). The CDR3 spans 14 residues. The V gene's germline CDR1 is SGHAT and CDR2 FQNNGV. The germline V and J ends were trimmed by 4 bases and 4 bases, with 10 bases remaining between them. CDR3 protein: CASSWDLRTGELFF. CDR3 in DNA: TGTGCCAGCAGCTGGGACTTGCGCACCGGGGAGCTGTTTTTT.

V usage is TRBV27 and J usage is TRBJ2-2; 9 bases fit TRBD2. V shed 6 bases, J shed 4 bases, and the junction held 9 bases outside the gene matches. From germline, CDR1 is MNHEY and CDR2 SMNVEV (reference sequence). The CDR3 runs to 16 residues. The CDR3 DNA reads as TGTGCCAGCAGAGGCGGGAGGGACTTCTTCACCGGGGAGCTGTTTTTT. This codes for CASRGGRDFFTGELFF.

The chain combines TRBV9 with TRBJ1-5, with a tentative D call TRBD1 (5 bases). Germline V CDR1 and CDR2: SGDLS, YYNGEE. This CDR3 comprises 15 residues. Trimming took 0 bases from V and 7 from J, leaving 14 bases between them. CDR3 in DNA: TGTGCCAGCAGCGTAGGCCAGGGATTTGGACAGCCCCAGCATTTT. Encoded protein: CASSVGQGFGQPQHF.

The chain recombines TRBV7-3 with TRBJ1-2; 7 bases align to TRBD1. The CDR3 sequence is 15 residues long. V gave up 5 bases and J gave up 5 bases; unmatched junction bases: 11. Per the germline V gene, CDR1 is SGHTA and CDR2 is FQGTGA. The CDR3 spells CASSLNPGQPYGYTF. The CDR3 DNA sequence: TGTGCCAGCAGCCTAAACCCGGGACAGCCGTATGGCTACACCTTC.

V gene TRBV18 combines with J gene TRBJ1-1; the D gene is possibly TRBD1 (6 bases). The germline CDR1 and CDR2 sequences are KGHSH and LQKENI. The CDR3 consists of 15 residues. Trimming took 3 bases from V and 7 from J, leaving 18 bases between them. The CDR3 spells CASSPGVGGGIEAFF. For the CDR3, the DNA is TGTGCCAGCTCACCCGGGGTTGGGGGCGGAATTGAAGCTTTCTTT.

The rearrangement joins TRBV28 to TRBJ1-4; maybe TRBD1 (5 bases). V was cut by 4 bases and J by 7 bases, with 10 bases left in between. Germline-derived CDR1 and CDR2 are MDHEN and SYDVKM. The CDR3 spans 13 residues. The CDR3 protein is CASSSGGGEKLFF. Here the CDR3 DNA reads TGTGCCAGCAGTTCGGGCGGGGGTGAAAAACTGTTTTTT. Supplemented by reference TRBV28 and TRBJ1-4, the full variable domain reads DVKVTQSSRYLVKRTGEKVFLECVQDMDHENMFWYRQDPGLGLRLIYFSYDVKMKEKGDIPEGYSVSREKKERFSLILESASTNQTSMYLCASSSGGGEKLFFGSGTQLSVL.

The chain combines TRBV7-8 with TRBJ2-5, with 9 bases identical to TRBD2. V lost 0 bases, J lost 4 bases, and 6 bases stayed unmatched. Per the germline V gene, CDR1 is SGHVS and CDR2 is FQNEAQ. CDR3 size: 16 residues. This CDR3 is CASSLANSGSGETQYF. Written as DNA, the CDR3 is TGTGCCAGCAGCTTAGCCAATAGCGGGAGCGGAGAGACCCAGTACTTC.

This clone was counted only a few times. The chain has TRBV19 and TRBJ1-5; the D is unclear. Trimming took 3 bases from V and 9 from J, leaving 12 bases between them. There are 13 residues in the CDR3. Per the germline V gene, CDR1 is LNHDA and CDR2 is SQIVND (reference sequence). The CDR3 protein is CASSIPQIRPQHF. Written as DNA, the CDR3 is TGTGCCAGTAGTATTCCCCAAATCAGGCCCCAGCATTTT.

The chain couples TRBV27 to TRBJ2-1; 13 bases fit TRBD2. The germline V gene has CDR1 MNHEY and CDR2 SMNVEV (reference sequence). The CDR3 runs 17 residues. V dropped 6 bases and J dropped 3; count of bases not matched to a gene: 8. The CDR3 sequence is CASRTSGRPEHYNEQFF. Written as DNA, the CDR3 is TGTGCCAGCAGGACTAGCGGGAGGCCCGAGCACTACAATGAGCAGTTCTTC.

V usage is TRBV6-5 and J usage is TRBJ2-1; 8 positions agree with TRBD1. The length of the CDR3 is 14 residues. The junction had 5 bases not matched to a gene; V was cut back by 6 bases and J by 4 bases. Per the germline V gene, CDR1 is MNHEY and CDR2 is SVGAGI. The CDR3 nucleotides are TGTGCCAGCAGCCGACAGGGGCCTTACAATGAGCAGTTCTTC. This sequence encodes CASSRQGPYNEQFF.

V usage is TRBV5-5 and J usage is TRBJ1-3, with D perhaps matching TRBD1 (5 bases). Germline loops: CDR1 SGHKS, CDR2 YYEKEE (reference sequence). The CDR3 extends over 16 amino acids. V lost 4 bases, J lost 0 bases, and 14 bases lay in between. CDR3 in DNA: TGTGCCAGCAGCAATTTCCCGGGGGGCTCTGGAAACACCATATATTTT. Protein product: CASSNFPGGSGNTIYF.

This chain connects TRBV7-8 to TRBJ2-1; 7 bases line up with TRBD1. Germline V CDR1 and CDR2: SGHVS, FQNEAQ. This CDR3 region has 15 residues. After removal of 5 bases from V and 9 bases from J, the junction contained 13 bases not matched to a gene. The DNA for the CDR3 is TGTGCCAGCAGCCCGCGCGACAGGGCATCGGCTGAGCAGTTCTTC. Amino acid sequence: CASSPRDRASAEQFF.

The chain couples TRBV2 to TRBJ2-7; 8 nucleotides agree with TRBD1. V trimming: 7 bases; J trimming: 4 bases; junction bases outside the gene matches: 12. This CDR3 comprises 15 residues. Germline loops: CDR1 SNHLY, CDR2 FYNNEI. CDR3 DNA sequence: TGTGCCAGCACCAGTAGGGGCAGGGGGCTATACGAGCAGTACTTC. Amino acid sequence: CASTSRGRGLYEQYF.

The count of this clone is one. The V call is TRBV4-3, the J call TRBJ1-5; no definite D call. Germline CDR1 and CDR2: LGHNA and YSLEER. The CDR3 sequence is 15 residues long. V shed 2 bases and J shed 1 base, with 9 bases lying between them. Here the CDR3 DNA reads TGCGCCAGCAGCCAATCGAGTAACAGCAATCAGCCCCAGCATTTT. Protein: CASSQSSNSNQPQHF.

The chain has TRBV4-2 and TRBJ2-7; a weak D match, TRBD2 (5 bases). In germline, CDR1 is LGHNA, CDR2 YNFKEQ. The V and J ends lost 1 base and 9 bases respectively, with 22 bases between them. This CDR3 has 16 amino acids. The CDR3 reads CASSQAAHSRAEGQYF. Written as DNA, the CDR3 is TGTGCCAGCAGCCAAGCGGCGCACTCCAGAGCCGAGGGGCAGTACTTC.

This chain uses TRBV6-4 with TRBJ2-5; D is ambiguous. The CDR3 loop spans 13 amino acids. Trimming took off 2 bases at V and 4 bases at J, with 8 bases between the two ends. The germline V gene has CDR1 MRHNA and CDR2 SNTAGT. The CDR3 coding sequence is TGTGCCAGCAGTGACGAGGCTCCAGAGACCCAGTACTTC. It translates to CASSDEAPETQYF.

V gene TRBV7-2 combines with J gene TRBJ2-6, with a tentative D call TRBD1 (6 bases). This CDR3 comprises 15 residues. The germline V gene has CDR1 SGHTA and CDR2 FQGNSA. V dropped 4 bases and J dropped 2 bases, with 9 bases sitting between them. For the CDR3, the DNA is TGTGCCAGCAGCTCCAGGGGTACTGGGGCCAACGTCCTGACTTTC. It encodes CASSSRGTGANVLTF.

CDR3 protein: CASSEGGVQHF. CDR3 in DNA: TGTGCCAGCAGCGAAGGTGGAGTCCAGCATTTT. The chain has TRBV11-2 and TRBJ1-5; D unresolved. V was cut by 5 bases and J by 12 bases, with 11 bases left in between. Germline CDR1 is SGHAT and CDR2 is FQNNGV. CDR3 length: 11 amino acids.

The chain employs TRBV7-2 and TRBJ2-5; TRBD2 matches 7 bases. CDR1 is SGHTA, CDR2 FQGNSA, per germline. The CDR3 has 13 residues. The V and J ends lost 3 bases and 5 bases, in that order; junction bases with no gene match: 3. The CDR3 spells CASSFRAGETQYF. The CDR3 coding sequence is TGTGCCAGCAGCTTTCGAGCGGGGGAGACCCAGTACTTC.

The rearrangement uses TRBV29-1 and TRBJ1-4; a weak D match, TRBD1 (5 bases). Germline V lookup: CDR1 SQVTM, CDR2 ANQGSEA. CDR3 length equals 13 residues. Trimming removed 5 bases from V and 2 bases from J, with 9 bases in between. The CDR3 DNA sequence: TGCAGCGTTTGGGGCCAGACTAATGAAAAACTGTTTTTT. This translates into CSVWGQTNEKLFF.

The chain is built from TRBV14 and TRBJ2-3; D possibly corresponds to TRBD2 (6 bases). Germline CDR1 reads SGHDN; CDR2 reads FVKESK. CDR3 size: 15 residues. Deletions cut 3 bases from V and 14 bases from J, with 24 bases between. The CDR3: CASSHHRELGTPVYF. Here the CDR3 DNA reads TGTGCCAGCAGCCACCACCGAGAGCTAGGGACTCCGGTGTATTTT.

The chain is built from TRBV5-1 and TRBJ2-3; D is unresolved. Trimming left V 6 bases short and J 4 bases short, with 15 bases between. There are 14 residues in the CDR3. Germline CDR1 SGHRS, CDR2 YFSETQ. The CDR3 is CASKFGVEADTQYF. DNA of the CDR3: TGCGCCAGCAAGTTTGGAGTAGAGGCAGATACGCAGTATTTT.

This chain uses TRBV9 with TRBJ2-2, with D tentatively TRBD2 (5 bases). Trimming took 0 bases from V and 5 from J, leaving 5 bases between them. Germline V gene sequence: CDR1 SGDLS, CDR2 YYNGEE. This CDR3 is built from 13 residues. The CDR3 region has the DNA TGTGCCAGCAGCGTAGCGGGGACCGGGGAGCTGTTTTTT. This sequence encodes CASSVAGTGELFF.

The V and J genes are TRBV7-6 and TRBJ2-7; no reliable D call. Between the trimmed V and J ends, which lost 1 base and 4 bases, there was a span of 8 bases. The V gene's germline CDR1 is SGHVS and CDR2 FNYEAQ. The CDR3 length is 13 residues. CDR3 in amino acids: CASSLDGPYEQYF. DNA for the CDR3: TGTGCCAGCAGCTTAGATGGGCCTTACGAGCAGTACTTC.

This clone appeared a few times. V gene TRBV15 combines with J gene TRBJ1-5; D is possibly TRBD1 (6 bases). Germline values: CDR1 LNHNV, CDR2 YYDKDF (reference sequence). The V and J ends lost 3 bases and 6 bases respectively, with 18 bases between them. The CDR3 consists of 16 residues. In nucleotides, the CDR3 is TGTGCCACCAGCAGGCCCTTCGCAGGGGTGGCTCAGCCCCAGCATTTT. It specifies CATSRPFAGVAQPQHF.

The rearrangement uses TRBV9 and TRBJ2-2, with TRBD2 matching 8 bases. The V gene's germline CDR1 is SGDLS and CDR2 YYNGEE. This CDR3 region has 14 residues. Trimming at V came to 6 bases and at J to 6 bases, leaving 7 bases not matched to a gene. The DNA for the CDR3 is TGTGCCAGCAACCGAGGACTAGCCGCCGGGGAGCTGTTTTTT. Its protein is CASNRGLAAGELFF.

The genes are TRBV6-5 and TRBJ2-1; a weak D match, TRBD1 (5 bases). This CDR3 has 11 residues. Germline CDR1 is MNHEY and CDR2 is SVGAGI. The V and J ends lost 7 bases and 10 bases respectively, with 11 bases between them. CDR3 amino acids: CASTSGQEQFF. CDR3 coding DNA: TGTGCCAGCACCTCAGGGCAAGAGCAGTTCTTC.